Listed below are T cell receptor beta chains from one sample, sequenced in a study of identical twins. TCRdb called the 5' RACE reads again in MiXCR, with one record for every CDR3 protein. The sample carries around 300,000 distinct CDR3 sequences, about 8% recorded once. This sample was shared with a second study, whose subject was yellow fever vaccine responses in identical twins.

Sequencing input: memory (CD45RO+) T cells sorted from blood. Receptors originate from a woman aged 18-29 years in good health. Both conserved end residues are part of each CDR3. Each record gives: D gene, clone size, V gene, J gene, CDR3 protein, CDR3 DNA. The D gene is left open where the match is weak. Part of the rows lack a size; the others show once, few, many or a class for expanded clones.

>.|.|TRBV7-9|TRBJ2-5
CASSLALGIQETQYF
TGTGCCAGCAGCTTGGCACTTGGGATTCAAGAGACCCAGTACTTC
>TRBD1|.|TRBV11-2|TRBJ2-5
CASSHGTAVTQYF
TGTGCCAGCAGCCATGGGACAGCAGTGACCCAGTACTTC
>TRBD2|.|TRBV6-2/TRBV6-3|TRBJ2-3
CASRSPSGGFTDTQYF
TGTGCCAGCAGATCCCCTAGCGGGGGCTTCACAGATACGCAGTATTTT
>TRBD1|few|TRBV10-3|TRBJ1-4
CAISAAPGQGNEKLFF
TGTGCCATCAGTGCGGCACCGGGACAGGGAAATGAAAAACTGTTTTTT
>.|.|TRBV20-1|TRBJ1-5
CSVPQATSNQPQHF
TGCAGTGTCCCCCAGGCTACAAGCAATCAGCCCCAGCATTTT
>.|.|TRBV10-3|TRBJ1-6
CAISRNGLDERNSPLHF
TGTGCCATCAGCCGAAACGGACTTGACGAACGAAATTCACCCCTCCACTTT
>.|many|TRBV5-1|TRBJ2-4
CASSFSGPGDIQYF
TGCGCCAGCAGCTTTTCTGGGCCCGGGGACATTCAGTACTTC
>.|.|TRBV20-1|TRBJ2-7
CSARVLAQEEQYF
TGCAGTGCTAGAGTTCTAGCACAAGAAGAGCAGTACTTC
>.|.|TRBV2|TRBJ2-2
CASSEAKVSGELFF
TGTGCCAGCAGTGAAGCGAAGGTTTCCGGGGAGCTGTTTTTT
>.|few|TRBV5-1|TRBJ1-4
CASSLGGSLQGAREKLFF
TGCGCCAGCAGCTTGGGAGGTAGTTTGCAGGGCGCGCGTGAAAAACTGTTTTTT
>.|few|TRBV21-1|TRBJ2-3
CASSSRGPAKITSTDTQYF
TGTGCCAGCAGCTCCCGCGGACCGGCCAAAATTACTAGCACAGATACGCAGTATTTT
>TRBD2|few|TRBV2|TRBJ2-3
CASSGLAGDTQYF
TGTGCCAGCAGTGGACTAGCGGGAGATACGCAGTATTTT
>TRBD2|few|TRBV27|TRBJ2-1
CATSATSGSYNEQFF
TGTGCCACCTCCGCTACTAGCGGGTCCTACAATGAGCAGTTCTTC
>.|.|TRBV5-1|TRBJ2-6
CASRLVSISGANVLTF
TGCGCCAGCAGGCTGGTTTCGATCTCTGGGGCCAACGTCCTGACTTTC
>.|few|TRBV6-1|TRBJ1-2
CASSEYGTHYGYTF
TGTGCCAGCAGTGAATATGGAACCCACTATGGCTACACCTTC
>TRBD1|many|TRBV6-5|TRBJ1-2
CASSPSGQGVRGYTF
TGTGCCAGCAGTCCCTCGGGGCAGGGGGTTCGAGGCTACACCTTC
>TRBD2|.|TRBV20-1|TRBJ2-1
CSARELGGSSYNEQFF
TGCAGTGCTAGAGAATTAGGCGGGAGCTCCTACAATGAGCAGTTCTTC
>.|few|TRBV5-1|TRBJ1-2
CASSLAQTEGGYTF
TGCGCCAGCAGCTTGGCGCAGACAGAGGGAGGCTACACCTTC
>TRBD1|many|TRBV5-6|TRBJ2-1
CASSFRQGRSYNEQFF
TGTGCCAGCAGTTTTAGACAGGGCCGATCCTACAATGAGCAGTTCTTC
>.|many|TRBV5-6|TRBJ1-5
CASSLLAGDSNQPQHF
TGTGCCAGCAGCTTGTTGGCAGGGGATAGCAATCAGCCCCAGCATTTT
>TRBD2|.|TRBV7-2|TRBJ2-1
CASSLVTSGRNEQFF
TGTGCCAGCAGCTTAGTGACTAGCGGGAGAAATGAGCAGTTCTTC
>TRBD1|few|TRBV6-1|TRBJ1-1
CASNRQGVGTEAFF
TGTGCCAGCAACCGACAGGGGGTGGGCACTGAAGCTTTCTTT
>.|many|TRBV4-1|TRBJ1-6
CASSQGGASSPLHF
TGCGCCAGCAGCCAAGGGGGGGCTAGTTCACCCCTCCACTTT
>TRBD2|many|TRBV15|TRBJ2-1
CATSSFGGAGFF
TGTGCCACCAGCAGTTTCGGGGGGGCGGGGTTCTTC
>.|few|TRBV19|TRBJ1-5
CASSMQAPYQPQHF
TGTGCCAGTAGTATGCAGGCTCCCTATCAGCCCCAGCATTTT
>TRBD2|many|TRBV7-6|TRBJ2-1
CASSPNLAGEEFEQFF
TGTGCCAGCAGCCCAAACCTGGCGGGAGAAGAATTTGAGCAGTTCTTC
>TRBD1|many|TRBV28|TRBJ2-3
CATLRGGGTGGTDTQYF
TGTGCCACTCTCAGGGGTGGGGGGACAGGTGGCACAGATACGCAGTATTTT
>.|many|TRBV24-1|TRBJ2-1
CATSLYNEQFF
TGTGCCACCAGTCTGTACAATGAGCAGTTCTTC
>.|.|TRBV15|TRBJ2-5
CATSRDWWAMKQETQYF
TGTGCCACCAGCAGAGACTGGTGGGCGATGAAACAAGAGACCCAGTACTTC
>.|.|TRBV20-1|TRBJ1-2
CSALRGVDGYTF
TGCAGTGCTCTTCGCGGGGTGGACGGCTACACCTTC
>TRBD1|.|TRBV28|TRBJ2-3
CASTLQGVDTQYF
TGTGCCAGCACCCTGCAGGGGGTAGATACGCAGTATTTT
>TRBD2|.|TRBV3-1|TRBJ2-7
CASSQGILAASYEQYF
TGTGCCAGCAGCCAAGGCATACTAGCGGCCTCCTACGAGCAGTACTTC
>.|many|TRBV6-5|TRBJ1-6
CASSYGGSSYNSPLHF
TGTGCCAGCAGTTACGGGGGGAGCTCCTATAATTCACCCCTCCACTTT
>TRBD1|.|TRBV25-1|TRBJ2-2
CASRETGLNTGELFF
TGTGCCAGCAGGGAGACAGGGCTGAACACCGGGGAGCTGTTTTTT